This T cell receptor beta chain was observed in a study of cytomegalovirus exposure and HLA in healthy donors. Study-level results: Previously analyzed data showed that most TCR beta V segments were productive at a frequency of about 87% or about 30%.

With respect to this clone: Its antigen is currently unknown. Other DNA sequences in this sample translate to the same CDR3.

PCR involved 60 Vbeta and 13 Jbeta primers. Generated by immunoSEQ multiplex PCR, the TCRdb table keeps only in-frame clones and is missing some. In the table there are 180,000 or so clones, roughly 87% of which are singletons. In germline, CDR1 is SNHLY, CDR2 FYNNEI. V was pared by 7 bases and J by 7 bases, with 10 bases of the junction left unmatched. The CDR3 spans 14 residues. This TCR derives from a man in his forties in good health and CMV-seronegative. The sample was PBMCs. This rearrangement joins TRBV2 to TRBJ2-1; TRBD2 matches 7 bases. The CDR3: CASISGGRRNEQFF. The CDR3 DNA follows: TGTGCCAGCATTTCCGGCGGGAGAAGGAATGAGCAGTTCTTC.